Below, one TCR beta chain is given with its context. The antigen remains unidentified. This sample is part of a study of OX40 agonist ivuxolimab in advanced cancers. For the study at large: Patients treated during dose escalation were battling hepatocellular carcinoma, melanoma, renal cell or head and neck cancer. Study-wide results and caveats: The antigens recognized by the expanded peripheral T cells, that is their antigen specificity, were not determined.

This CDR3 has 19 amino acids. Germline CDR1 reads SGHTA; CDR2 reads FQGNSA. Unmatched junction bases numbered 11, after V lost 5 bases and J lost 0 bases. Measured with immunoSEQ multiplex PCR; TCRdb has only the in-frame clones, and not every one. The table records about 83,000 clones, roughly 83% of them present only once. Here the sequenced sample was CD4+ or CD8+ T cells sorted from blood, taken in a trial of the OX40 agonist ivuxolimab. The rearrangement links TRBV7-2 to TRBJ2-3; 13 positions match TRBD2. This TCR was sampled from an adult with an advanced solid tumor such as melanoma, head and neck, liver or kidney cancer. The CDR3 loop reads CASSIHGLAGDGSTDTQYF. CDR3 in DNA: TGTGCCAGCAGCATACACGGACTAGCGGGAGACGGGAGCACAGATACGCAGTATTTT. Filled out from reference TRBV7-2 and TRBJ2-3, the complete variable domain reads GAGVSQSPSNKVTEKGKDVELRCDPISGHTALYWYRQSLGQGLEFLIYFQGNSAPDKSGLPSDRFSAERTGGSVSTLTIQRTQQEDSAVYLCASSIHGLAGDGSTDTQYFGPGTRLTVL.